The 6 T cell receptor beta chains below come from one sample, sequenced in a study of CD4 T cells in relation to SARS-CoV-2 and coronaviruses. CD4+ T cells from unexposed donors were obtained before the COVID-19 pandemic (2011-2018). The cells were cultured for under 13 days before CD4+ T cells were isolated. No antigen has been assigned to these receptors. This table comes from immunoSEQ multiplex PCR, and its TCRdb copy is limited to in-frame clones, with some not included. The sample has over 25,000 clones, around 84% seen once; the top ten hold approximately 20%. Sequences were obtained from CD4+ T cells from PBMCs, cultured in vitro. The source is a human donor in good health.

The rearrangement joins TRBV5-6 to TRBJ1-4; possibly TRBD1 for D (5 bases). Trimming removed 2 bases from V and 8 bases from J, with 13 bases in between. Germline V gives CDR1 SGHDT, CDR2 YYEEEE. This CDR3 comprises 14 residues. The CDR3 sequence is CASSLKGRGEKLFF. The CDR3 bases are TGTGCCAGCAGCTTAAAGGGGCGAGGGGAAAAACTGTTTTTT.

The rearrangement links TRBV9 to TRBJ2-2; D is undetermined. CDR3 length: 13 residues. V was trimmed by 0 bases and J by 4 bases, leaving 4 bases between them. The germline V gene encodes CDR1 SGDLS and CDR2 YYNGEE. The CDR3 reads CASSVAFTGELFF. CDR3 bases: TGTGCCAGCAGCGTAGCTTTCACCGGGGAGCTGTTTTTT.

The chain uses TRBV19 and TRBJ2-2, with TRBD1 matching 8 bases. The junction had 6 bases not matched to a gene; V was cut back by 6 bases and J by 3 bases. The CDR3 loop spans 15 amino acids. Per the germline V gene, CDR1 is LNHDA and CDR2 is SQIVND (reference sequence). The CDR3 nucleotides read TGTGCCAGTAGCCAATCGGGACAGGACACCGGGGAGCTGTTTTTT. Protein product: CASSQSGQDTGELFF. Full variable domain (outside the CDR3, taken from reference TRBV19 and TRBJ2-2): DGGITQSPKYLFRKEGQNVTLSCEQNLNHDAMYWYRQDPGQGLRLIYYSQIVNDFQKGDIAEGYSVSREKKESFPLTVTSAQKNPTAFYLCASSQSGQDTGELFFGEGSRLTVL.

The rearrangement links TRBV11-2 to TRBJ1-1, with D perhaps TRBD1 (5 bases). In germline, CDR1 is SGHAT, CDR2 FQNNGV. The CDR3 runs to 15 residues. The ends were cut back, 5 bases at V and 8 bases at J, with 21 bases in the middle. Written as DNA, the CDR3 is TGTGCCAGCAGCCCGTCTTGGGGCGGCCGCGCGGAAGCTTTCTTT. Encoded protein: CASSPSWGGRAEAFF.

The count of this clone is one. V is TRBV11-3 and J is TRBJ2-3, with 10 bases identical to TRBD2. The CDR3 covers 16 residues. V shed 4 bases, J shed 1 base, and the junction held 5 bases outside the gene matches. CDR1 and CDR2 (germline): SGHNT, YENEEA. The chain's CDR3 is CASSSGLALGTDTQYF. CDR3 in DNA: TGTGCCAGCAGCTCGGGACTAGCGTTAGGCACAGATACGCAGTATTTT.

V is TRBV9 and J is TRBJ1-2; D not certain. The germline V and J ends were trimmed by 0 bases and 8 bases, with 11 bases remaining between them. The CDR3 spans 13 residues. Per the germline V gene, CDR1 is SGDLS and CDR2 is YYNGEE. The CDR3 DNA is TGTGCCAGCAGCGTAGGGATAGGGAAGGGCTACACCTTC. Protein: CASSVGIGKGYTF.